The clone carrying this T cell receptor beta chain was observed a few times. Its target is unknown. The data originate from a study of T-cell memory formation after mild COVID-19. Study at large: Largely, TCR clusters stayed within a single donor.

Deletions cut 4 bases from V and 9 bases from J, with 16 bases between. This CDR3 is 15 amino acids long. Findings and limits, study-wide: For contracting clones, CD4+ ones sat mainly in CM and EM, CD8+ in EMRA. CD4/CD8 balance held among clones contracting day 15 to 85, and later expanders leaned CD4+.

The TCR alpha and TCR beta cDNA libraries, bearing sample barcodes and UMIs, were generated by 5'RACE using constant-segment primers. Using its own MiXCR run on the 5' RACE reads, TCRdb lists one record per CDR3 protein. The table includes about 34,000 distinct CDR3 sequences, about 7.7% detected once. V usage is TRBV12-3 or TRBV12-4 and J usage is TRBJ1-6; unclear D gene. The receptor was isolated from a man between 18 and 29 years old who had mild COVID-19 (a few samples of this study predate the infection). Cell type and time point are not known. The material sequenced was PBMCs or a T cell subset sorted from them (not recorded which). CDR3 amino acids: CASSSSGVLSSPLHF. CDR3 DNA: TGTGCCAGCAGTTCCAGCGGGGTACTTAGTTCACCCCTCCACTTT.